One sample yielded the 21 T cell receptor beta chains listed below, sequenced in a study of regulatory T cells in long-lasting Graves disease (dated by TCRdb to the early 2020s). The library was obtained by multiplex PCR. This sample was sequenced with an Illumina HiSeq 4000. To build TCR beta libraries, CDR3 regions were amplified by Arm-PCR using iRepertoire HTBI primers. TCRdb ran its own pipeline on the public reads, namely fastp trimming at Q25 and MiXCR clone calling, and kept in-frame beta chains. Duplicate CDR3 protein sequences are folded into a single record with the most common DNA and genes. Recorded for this sample are around 450,000 distinct CDR3 sequences; about 22% of them occurred a single time. The biggest ten clones account for roughly 6.9% of the sample. The time point label corresponds to: persistent/refractory GD, antithyroid drugs over 5 years with positive TRAb. RNA was extracted from PBMCs in TRIzol for both TCR sequencing and RNA sequencing.

Sample: peripheral blood mononuclear cells (PBMCs), taken when the disease was refractory, from a patient treated with antithyroid drugs. These receptor sequences come from a female donor with Graves disease.

This clonotype was observed at least ten times. V is TRBV12-3 or TRBV12-4 and J is TRBJ1-5, with no clear D. Trimming pared 5 bases from V and 4 bases from J, leaving 15 bases between. The CDR3 contains 15 residues. The CDR3 here is CASSPGSGFNQPQHF. CDR3 nucleotide sequence: TGTGCCAGCAGTCCCGGGAGCGGTTTTAATCAGCCCCAGCATTTT.

V and J are TRBV4-1 and TRBJ1-5; unclear D gene. Germline V CDR1 and CDR2: MGHRA, YSYEKL. The CDR3 covers 13 residues. Trimming stripped 1 base from V and 5 bases from J, with 6 bases between. The DNA for the CDR3 is TGCGCCAGCAGCCAAGGTGTGTATCAGCCCCAGCATTTT. Encoded protein: CASSQGVYQPQHF.

This clonotype was seen a few times. The CDR3 DNA follows: TGTGCCAGCAGCCCCCAGGCAAACTCCTACGAGCAGTACTTC. It codes for CASSPQANSYEQYF. J is TRBJ2-7 and V is TRBV7-9; D gene ambiguous. The CDR3 loop spans 14 amino acids. V shed 5 bases and J shed 0 bases, with 11 bases lying between them. Germline loops: CDR1 SEHNR, CDR2 FQNEAQ (reference sequence).

The J gene is TRBJ1-2, the V gene TRBV7-9, with D hard to call. The CDR3 consists of 13 residues. The germline V gene has CDR1 SEHNR and CDR2 FQNEAQ (reference sequence). The V end lost 0 bases, the J end lost 6 bases, and 8 bases lay between the germline ends. The CDR3 protein is CASSLAQRNGYTF. The CDR3 DNA sequence: TGTGCCAGCAGCTTAGCGCAGAGAAATGGCTACACCTTC.

The V gene is TRBV6-5, the J gene TRBJ2-7; a possible D gene is TRBD1 (6 bases). The V and J ends lost 2 bases and 3 bases respectively, with 14 bases between them. Germline V gene lookup returns CDR1 MNHEY and CDR2 SVGAGI. The CDR3 length is 15 residues. The CDR3 DNA is TGTGCCAGCAGTTACGCCGGGACACGGGACTACGAGCAGTACTTC. Amino acid sequence: CASSYAGTRDYEQYF.

The gene calls are TRBV7-8 and TRBJ1-6, with unresolved D. The CDR3 has 17 amino acids. Trimming pared 5 bases from V and 0 bases from J, leaving 14 bases between. From germline, CDR1 is SGHVS and CDR2 FQNEAQ. CDR3 nucleotide sequence: TGTGCCAGCAGCGCCGCCGTGGGAAGCTCCTATAATTCACCCCTCCACTTT. Residues: CASSAAVGSSYNSPLHF.

This sequence joins TRBV12-3 or TRBV12-4 and TRBJ2-7; TRBD1 might be the D (6 bases). The CDR3 runs 16 residues. V lost 7 bases, J lost 6 bases, and 25 bases lay in between. The CDR3 DNA reads as TGTGCCAGCAATCCCCCAACAGGCAGGGGTAATCGCGAGCAGTACTTC. Amino acid sequence: CASNPPTGRGNREQYF.

The chain employs TRBV29-1 and TRBJ1-2; D perhaps matches TRBD1 (5 bases). Between the trimmed V and J ends, which lost 4 bases and 0 bases, there was a span of 6 bases. Germline values: CDR1 SQVTM, CDR2 ANQGSEA. The CDR3 has 12 residues. The CDR3, as DNA: TGCAGCGTTGGACAGTCTAACTATGGCTACACCTTC. Translating gives CSVGQSNYGYTF. Looking up the rest from reference TRBV29-1 and TRBJ1-2 gives the full variable domain: SAVISQKPSRDICQRGTSLTIQCQVDSQVTMMFWYRQQPGQSLTLIATANQGSEATYESGFVIDKFPISRPNLTFSTLTVSNMSPEDSSIYLCSVGQSNYGYTFGSGTRLTVV.

This clonotype came up a few times. The chain combines TRBV5-1 with TRBJ1-1, with no clear D. The CDR3 covers 17 residues. V was trimmed by 6 bases and J by 3 bases, leaving 24 bases between them. Germline V CDR1 and CDR2: SGHRS, YFSETQ. The chain's CDR3 is CASTETPGLPGDTEAFF. DNA for the CDR3: TGCGCCAGCACCGAAACTCCGGGCCTCCCCGGGGACACTGAAGCTTTCTTT.

This clonotype was detected only a few times. This chain joins TRBV3-1 and TRBJ1-3; D gene unclear. Looked up from germline, CDR1 is LGHDT and CDR2 is YNNKEL (reference sequence). Trimming cost V 4 bases and J 2 bases, with 9 bases left between them. This CDR3 comprises 14 residues. The CDR3 region is CASSPTWAGNTIYF. The CDR3 DNA reads TGTGCCAGCAGCCCGACTTGGGCTGGAAACACCATATATTTT. The full variable domain, in which reference TRBV3-1 and TRBJ1-3 provide the parts outside the CDR3, is DTAVSQTPKYLVTQMGNDKSIKCEQNLGHDTMYWYKQDSKKFLKIMFSYNNKELIINETVPNRFSPKSPDKAHLNLHINSLELGDSAVYFCASSPTWAGNTIYFGEGSWLTVV.

V usage is TRBV19 and J usage is TRBJ1-5; weak D call: TRBD1 (5 bases). This CDR3 region has 14 residues. Trimming stripped 7 bases from V and 7 bases from J, with 17 bases between. Per germline, CDR1 LNHDA and CDR2 SQIVND (reference sequence). The CDR3 is CASTIPLGGQPQHF. CDR3 in DNA: TGTGCCAGTACCATCCCGCTCGGGGGGCAGCCCCAGCATTTT.

This clonotype was observed many times. The chain couples TRBV7-3 to TRBJ1-4; D unclear. Per the germline V gene, CDR1 is SGHTA and CDR2 is FQGTGA. V was pared by 1 base and J by 7 bases, with 22 bases between. This CDR3 comprises 18 residues. CDR3 residues: CASSLIMGSPPRTEKLFF. The CDR3 region has the DNA TGTGCCAGCAGCTTAATAATGGGCAGCCCACCGCGGACTGAAAAACTGTTTTTT.

This clonotype was seen ten or more times. V gene TRBV5-6 combines with J gene TRBJ1-2, with TRBD1 identical over 12 bases. Trimming at V came to 5 bases and at J to 7 bases, leaving 12 bases not matched to a gene. Looked up from germline, CDR1 is SGHDT and CDR2 is YYEEEE. The CDR3 has 16 amino acids. The DNA for the CDR3 is TGTGCCAGCAGGAGCCCCCGGGACAGGGGGCGAATTGGCTACACCTTC. Protein: CASRSPRDRGRIGYTF.

In its sample, this clonotype was seen many times. The gene calls are TRBV5-6 and TRBJ1-1; D unresolved. The CDR3 covers 12 residues. The germline V gene has CDR1 SGHDT and CDR2 YYEEEE. V lost 4 bases and J 3 bases, leaving 7 bases between the germline ends. The CDR3 region has the DNA TGTGCCAGCAGCCGGGATTACACTGAAGCTTTCTTT. Its translation is CASSRDYTEAFF.

This clonotype was recorded a few times. The chain couples TRBV3-1 to TRBJ2-5; D call uncertain. The CDR3 has 13 residues. CDR1 LGHDT and CDR2 YNNKEL come from the germline V gene (reference sequence). The V end was cut by 4 bases, the J end by 1 base, with 7 bases between. The CDR3 here is CASSRFVQETQYF. The DNA for the CDR3 is TGTGCCAGCAGCCGTTTCGTCCAAGAGACCCAGTACTTC.

This clonotype came up many times. The chain employs TRBV4-1 and TRBJ1-4; D might be TRBD1 (5 bases). The CDR3 spans 14 residues. CDR1 is MGHRA, CDR2 YSYEKL, per germline. The V end was cut by 5 bases, the J end by 8 bases, with 15 bases between. The CDR3: CASSKRDSNEKLFF. The CDR3 region has the DNA TGCGCCAGCAGCAAACGAGACAGCAACGAAAAACTGTTTTTT.

The chain employs TRBV19 and TRBJ1-2; 7 bases fit TRBD1. The CDR3 is 14 amino acids. V dropped 3 bases and J dropped 8; count of bases not matched to a gene: 9. The germline V gene has CDR1 LNHDA and CDR2 SQIVND (reference sequence). The CDR3 reads CASSIGTETRGYTF. The CDR3 coding sequence is TGTGCCAGTAGTATCGGGACAGAGACCCGGGGCTACACCTTC.

As for this clonotype: Its ends do not fully match the called genes, so a read error is possible. This chain links TRBV6-1 with TRBJ2-7; 12 bases map to TRBD2. The CDR3 runs 16 residues. Germline CDR1 reads MNHNS; CDR2 reads SASEGT. CDR3 coding DNA: TGTGCCAGCAGTATATCTAGCGGGGGGGACTCCCACGAGCAGTACTTC. Translated: CASSISSGGDSHEQYF.

This clonotype came up a few times. The rearrangement uses TRBV24-1 and TRBJ2-2, with a possible D match to TRBD2 (6 bases). V dropped 10 bases and J dropped 2 bases, with 28 bases sitting between them. This CDR3 spans 19 amino acids. CDR1 is KGHDR and CDR2 is SFDVKD in the germline V gene. CDR3 protein: CATQTGTPPAGLNTGELFF. Written as DNA, the CDR3 is TGTGCCACTCAAACCGGGACCCCACCGGCGGGGCTAAACACCGGGGAGCTGTTTTTT.

This clonotype was seen repeatedly, ten times or more. The rearrangement links TRBV24-1 to TRBJ2-5; TRBD1 aligns across 8 bases. Germline values: CDR1 KGHDR, CDR2 SFDVKD. The CDR3 has 17 amino acids. V dropped 3 bases and J dropped 5; count of bases not matched to a gene: 13. The CDR3 loop is CATSDPRGQDPGETQYF. CDR3 nucleotides: TGTGCCACCAGTGATCCTCGGGGACAGGATCCAGGGGAGACCCAGTACTTC.

This clonotype has a handful of counts. The chain couples TRBV5-1 to TRBJ2-2; 12 nucleotides line up with TRBD2. V lost 4 bases and J lost 5; bases outside the gene matches: 9. The CDR3 runs 17 residues. Germline CDR1 SGHRS, CDR2 YFSETQ. The CDR3 DNA reads TGCGCCAGCAGCGGAACTAGCGGGGGGTCCGGGACCGGGGAGCTGTTTTTT. Protein sequence: CASSGTSGGSGTGELFF.